The 15 T cell receptor beta chains below come from one sample, sequenced in a study of blood T cell repertoires in COVID-19. The repertoire was sequenced with immunoSEQ multiplex PCR; TCRdb's copy has only in-frame clones and lacks some. This sample has about 170,000 clones, with around 82% found just once. The sequenced sample consisted of peripheral blood. These receptors originate from a human donor with acute or convalescent COVID-19. The donor label of this sample is uncertain.

The chain combines TRBV27 with TRBJ1-1; D is perhaps TRBD1 (5 bases). Deletions cut 5 bases from V and 5 bases from J, with 15 bases between. Germline V gene lookup returns CDR1 MNHEY and CDR2 SMNVEV (reference sequence). The CDR3 contains 14 residues. CDR3: CASSKGLSETEAFF. CDR3 sequence (DNA): TGTGCCAGCAGTAAGGGGCTCTCAGAAACTGAAGCTTTCTTT.

V is TRBV30 and J is TRBJ1-2; 9 nucleotides agree with TRBD1. Per the germline V gene, CDR1 is GTSNPN and CDR2 is SVGIG (reference sequence). With V trimmed by 3 bases and J by 8 bases, 7 bases remained unmatched. The CDR3 is 13 residues long. The CDR3 spells CAWRLRQGVGYTF. The CDR3 DNA reads as TGTGCCTGGAGACTTCGACAGGGGGTGGGCTACACCTTC. Full variable domain (missing parts from reference TRBV30 and TRBJ1-2): SQTIHQWPATLVQPVGSPLSLECTVEGTSNPNLYWYRQAAGRGLQLLFYSVGIGQISSEVPQNLSASRPQDRQFILSSKKLLLSDSGFYLCAWRLRQGVGYTFGSGTRLTVV.

The table lists this clone with a count of one. The V call is TRBV15, the J call TRBJ2-3, with D perhaps matching TRBD2 (6 bases). This CDR3 spans 18 amino acids. Germline V CDR1 and CDR2: LNHNV, YYDKDF (reference sequence). Trimming took off 5 bases at V and 4 bases at J, with 25 bases between the two ends. The CDR3 here is CATSAGGTIYIRADTQYF. In DNA, the CDR3 is TGTGCCACCAGCGCCGGCGGGACCATTTATATCAGGGCAGATACGCAGTATTTT. Variable domain in full (rest from reference TRBV15 and TRBJ2-3): DAMVIQNPRYQVTQFGKPVTLSCSQTLNHNVMYWYQQKSSQAPKLLFHYYDKDFNNEADTPDNFQSRRPNTSFCFLDIRSPGLGDTAMYLCATSAGGTIYIRADTQYFGPGTRLTVL.

The chain combines TRBV19 with TRBJ1-4, with 9 bases that match TRBD1. The CDR3 is 16 amino acids. Germline CDR1 reads LNHDA; CDR2 reads SQIVND (reference sequence). V shed 5 bases, J shed 8 bases, and the junction held 12 bases outside the gene matches. In DNA, the CDR3 is TGTGCCAGTAGTCCCCTCCCGGGACAGGGCGGCGAAAAACTGTTTTTT. Its translation: CASSPLPGQGGEKLFF.

The chain recombines TRBV5-1 with TRBJ1-1; TRBD1 is a possible D gene (6 bases). CDR3 length: 16 amino acids. With 0 bases removed from V and 0 bases from J, the gap between germline ends came to 12 bases. Germline CDR1 reads SGHRS; CDR2 reads YFSETQ. CDR3 bases: TGCGCCAGCAGCTTGGGTCCAGGGGACATGAACACTGAAGCTTTCTTT. It translates to CASSLGPGDMNTEAFF.

J is TRBJ2-1 and V is TRBV30; tentative D call: TRBD1 (6 bases). The germline CDR1 and CDR2 sequences are GTSNPN and SVGIG (reference sequence). V lost 4 bases and J lost 6, with 16 bases in between. The CDR3 loop spans 14 amino acids. The CDR3 coding sequence is TGTGCCTGGACTGGGGGCCGAAGCGGCAATGAGCAGTTCTTC. This gives the protein CAWTGGRSGNEQFF.

The gene calls are TRBV12-3 or TRBV12-4 and TRBJ2-2; D gene uncertain. The V end lost 3 bases, the J end lost 7 bases, and 6 bases lay between the germline ends. The CDR3 covers 12 residues. CDR3 amino acids: CASSFPFGELFF. The DNA for the CDR3 is TGTGCCAGCAGTTTTCCCTTCGGGGAGCTGTTTTTT.

The gene calls are TRBV4-1 and TRBJ2-5; 16 positions agree with TRBD2. V lost 3 bases, J lost 6 bases, and 7 bases stayed unmatched. Germline CDR1 MGHRA, CDR2 YSYEKL. This CDR3 contains 17 residues. The CDR3: CASSQAGTSGGGKTQYF. CDR3 nucleotides: TGCGCCAGCAGCCAGGCCGGGACTAGCGGGGGGGGAAAGACCCAGTACTTC.

V usage is TRBV4-1 and J usage is TRBJ2-1, with a weak D call TRBD2 (6 bases). Trimming left V 1 base short and J 2 bases short, with 21 bases between. Germline V lookup: CDR1 MGHRA, CDR2 YSYEKL. This CDR3 has 19 residues. The chain's CDR3 is CASSQGQGLTSKPYNEQFF. The CDR3, as DNA: TGCGCCAGCAGCCAAGGGCAGGGTCTGACTAGTAAGCCCTACAATGAGCAGTTCTTC.

This clone was picked up one time. This rearrangement joins TRBV30 to TRBJ2-5; tentative D call: TRBD2 (5 bases). Trimming removed 3 bases at V and 3 bases at J, with 17 bases between. In germline, CDR1 is GTSNPN, CDR2 SVGIG (reference sequence). There are 15 residues in the CDR3. CDR3 sequence: CAWSRMGATEETQYF. CDR3 in DNA: TGTGCCTGGAGCCGAATGGGAGCAACGGAAGAGACCCAGTACTTC.

Notes on this clone: The sample contains more than one DNA sequence encoding this CDR3. This chain links TRBV6-1 with TRBJ2-1; maybe TRBD2 (6 bases). Germline CDR1 and CDR2: MNHNS and SASEGT. V dropped 0 bases and J dropped 0 bases, with 6 bases sitting between them. The CDR3 is made up of 15 amino acids. CDR3 nucleotide sequence: TGTGCCAGCAGTGAAGCGGGGGGCTCCTACAATGAGCAGTTCTTC. It is translated as CASSEAGGSYNEQFF.

The rearrangement uses TRBV7-3 and TRBJ2-1, with 8 bases fitting TRBD2. V was pared by 2 bases and J by 5 bases, with 5 bases of the junction left unmatched. The germline V gene has CDR1 SGHTA and CDR2 FQGTGA. The CDR3 contains 15 residues. CDR3 sequence (DNA): TGTGCCAGCAGCTTAGGGGGCGGGAGGCACAATGAGCAGTTCTTC. Protein: CASSLGGGRHNEQFF.

The CDR3 coding sequence is TGTGCCAGTATAGGGTGGACAGGGGGCGCTGGGGCCAACGTCCTGACTTTC. It encodes CASIGWTGGAGANVLTF. The V gene is TRBV19, the J gene TRBJ2-6; 11 nucleotides agree with TRBD1. Losses at the gene ends were 7 bases for V and 2 bases for J; bases not matched to a gene: 7. This CDR3 region has 17 residues. The germline gives CDR1 LNHDA, CDR2 SQIVND (reference sequence).

This clone appeared a single time. This chain joins TRBV5-5 and TRBJ2-7; tentative D call: TRBD1 (7 bases). Germline CDR1 SGHKS, CDR2 YYEKEE (reference sequence). This CDR3 region has 15 residues. With 0 bases removed from V and 3 bases from J, the gap between germline ends came to 13 bases. CDR3 DNA sequence: TGTGCCAGCAGCTTGGGGCAGGGGGACTTCTACGAGCAGTACTTC. Protein: CASSLGQGDFYEQYF.

J is TRBJ2-1 and V is TRBV28, with D perhaps matching TRBD1 (5 bases). Between the trimmed V and J ends, which lost 3 bases and 5 bases, there was a span of 17 bases. Germline V gene sequence: CDR1 MDHEN, CDR2 SYDVKM. The CDR3 runs to 16 residues. CDR3 DNA sequence: TGTGCCAGCAGTTTTGAATTAGGGGCCCGTCACAATGAGCAGTTCTTC. Residues: CASSFELGARHNEQFF.